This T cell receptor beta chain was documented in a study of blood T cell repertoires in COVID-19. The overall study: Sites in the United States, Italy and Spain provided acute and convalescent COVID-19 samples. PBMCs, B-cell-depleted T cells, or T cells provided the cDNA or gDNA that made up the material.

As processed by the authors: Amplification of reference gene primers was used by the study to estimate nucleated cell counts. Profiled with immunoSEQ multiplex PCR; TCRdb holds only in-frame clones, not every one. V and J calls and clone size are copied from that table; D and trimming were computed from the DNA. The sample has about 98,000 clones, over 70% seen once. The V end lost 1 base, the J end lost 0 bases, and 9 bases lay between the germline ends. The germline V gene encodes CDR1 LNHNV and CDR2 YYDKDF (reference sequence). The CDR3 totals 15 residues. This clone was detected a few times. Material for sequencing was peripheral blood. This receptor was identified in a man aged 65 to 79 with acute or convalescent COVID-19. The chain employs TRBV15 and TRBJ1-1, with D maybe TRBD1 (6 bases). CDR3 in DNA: TGTGCCACCAGCAGAGGACAGGTTTTGAACACTGAAGCTTTCTTT. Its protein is CATSRGQVLNTEAFF.